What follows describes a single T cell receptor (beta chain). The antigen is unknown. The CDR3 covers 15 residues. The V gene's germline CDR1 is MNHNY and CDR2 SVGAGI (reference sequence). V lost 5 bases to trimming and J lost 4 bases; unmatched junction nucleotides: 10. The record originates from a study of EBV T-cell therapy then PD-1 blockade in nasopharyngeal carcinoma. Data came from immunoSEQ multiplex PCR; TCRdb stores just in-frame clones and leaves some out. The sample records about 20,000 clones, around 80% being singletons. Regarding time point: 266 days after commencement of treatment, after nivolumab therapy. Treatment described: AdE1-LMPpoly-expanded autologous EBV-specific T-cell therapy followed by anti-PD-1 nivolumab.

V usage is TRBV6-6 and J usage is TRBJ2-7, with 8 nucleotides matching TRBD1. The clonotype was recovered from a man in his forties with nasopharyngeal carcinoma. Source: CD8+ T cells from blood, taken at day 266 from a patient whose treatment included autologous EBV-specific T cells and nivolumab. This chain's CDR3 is CASSDPTGESYEQYF. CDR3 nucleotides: TGTGCCAGCAGTGACCCGACAGGGGAGTCTTACGAGCAGTACTTC.